What follows is one TCR beta chain and its context. Antigen specificity is unknown. The PCR ran on 60 Vbeta and 13 Jbeta primers. Clones were sequenced by immunoSEQ multiplex PCR, and TCRdb holds only the in-frame ones, with some missing. Found here are 160,000 or so clones; the top ten clones hold approximately 2%. This entry belongs to a study of cytomegalovirus exposure and HLA in healthy donors. Points from the study as a whole: Judged likely to be a sequencing artifact was a cluster of highly shared sequence variants. Cytomegalovirus status was reportedly diagnosed by the classifier with high sensitivity and specificity. As a later analysis revealed, the rate of TCR association differed by HLA locus, with DRB1 most and HLA-C fewest.

CDR1 and CDR2 (germline): SGHTA, FQGNSA. This CDR3 region has 16 residues. Trimming removed 4 bases from V and 4 bases from J, with 19 bases in between. The sequence was collected from a man aged 25 to 40 in good health and CMV-seronegative. The material sequenced was PBMCs. This rearrangement joins TRBV7-2 to TRBJ1-1; D might be TRBD1 (6 bases). The CDR3 protein is CASSSHRGGGVTEAFF. The CDR3 region has the DNA TGTGCCAGCAGCTCCCATAGGGGGGGCGGTGTCACTGAAGCTTTCTTT.